Presented here are 18 T cell receptor beta chains from one specimen sequenced in a study of human T cells and chemical hapten exposure. The time point was: patch test 1, 2 weeks after DPC sensitization. As to treatment: therapeutic diphenylcyclopropenone sensitization with weekly scalp DPC. TCRdb reanalysed the RACE reads using MiXCR and keeps one entry per CDR3 protein. The data show some 200,000 distinct CDR3 sequences, with about a fifth seen just once and about 7% held by the top ten. The starting material was whole blood, obtained in connection with sensitization to the hapten diphenylcyclopropenone (DPC). The receptors stem from a woman aged 50 to 65 with alopecia areata. Some clones in this sample may be carry-over from other donors' samples.

As for this clonotype: Sequence at one end of the junction differs from germline and may be a read error. The chain carries TRBV6-5 and TRBJ2-1; TRBD2 matches at 16 bases. CDR1 and CDR2 from the germline V gene are MNHEY and SVGAGI. The CDR3 is 17 residues long. CDR3 sequence: CASSRGLAGGPYSEQFF. In nucleotides, the CDR3 is TGTGCCAGCAGCCGGGGACTAGCGGGAGGGCCGTACAGTGAGCAGTTCTTC.

The chain has TRBV29-1 and TRBJ2-7; 13 bases fit TRBD2. Germline CDR1 SQVTM, CDR2 ANQGSEA. The CDR3 spans 13 residues. With 8 bases clipped from V and 3 bases from J, the junction kept 4 bases outside the gene matches. CDR3 bases: TGCAGCATTGGACTAGCGGGAGACTACGAGCAGTACTTC. This sequence encodes CSIGLAGDYEQYF.

This clonotype has more than one count but fewer than ten. CDR3 coding DNA: TGTGCCAGCAGTTCAATTCAGGGGGCCAGCAATCAGCCCCAGCATTTT. Protein sequence: CASSSIQGASNQPQHF. This chain joins TRBV12-3 or TRBV12-4 and TRBJ1-5; TRBD1 matches 8 bases. V lost 4 bases and J lost 1; bases outside the gene matches: 6. The CDR3 contains 16 residues.

This clonotype was detected only a few times. This rearrangement joins TRBV20-1 to TRBJ1-2, with 7 bases fitting TRBD1. Germline trimming cut 4 bases from V and 7 bases from J; bases unmatched to any gene: 9. CDR3 size: 13 residues. The germline CDR1 and CDR2 sequences are DFQATT and SNEGSKA (reference sequence). CDR3 coding DNA: TGCAGTGCTAACGACGACAGGGAGGGTGGCTACACCTTC. Its protein product is CSANDDREGGYTF.

The rearrangement joins TRBV5-1 to TRBJ2-1; D may be TRBD1 (5 bases). Germline-derived CDR1 and CDR2 are SGHRS and YFSETQ. V was trimmed by 4 bases and J by 6 bases, leaving 11 bases between them. The CDR3 spans 13 residues. The CDR3 coding sequence is TGCGCCAGCAGCGATGGGGCCCTCAATGAGCAGTTCTTC. Residues: CASSDGALNEQFF.

This clonotype was counted a few times. The V call is TRBV7-2, the J call TRBJ1-2, with D perhaps matching TRBD1 (6 bases). Germline V gives CDR1 SGHTA, CDR2 FQGNSA. The CDR3 is made up of 15 amino acids. V lost 3 bases and J 6 bases, leaving 17 bases between the germline ends. Here the CDR3 reads CASSFRGYSSHGYTF. In DNA, the CDR3 is TGTGCCAGCAGCTTCAGGGGCTACTCGTCTCATGGCTACACCTTC.

CDR3 residues: CASSQGEREVNEQFF. In DNA, the CDR3 is TGCGCCAGCAGCCAAGGGGAGCGGGAGGTCAATGAGCAGTTCTTC. This chain connects TRBV4-1 to TRBJ2-1; 9 bases align to TRBD2. V shed 1 base, J shed 6 bases, and the junction held 4 bases outside the gene matches. CDR1 and CDR2 (germline): MGHRA, YSYEKL. CDR3 length equals 15 residues.

The J gene is TRBJ2-1, the V gene TRBV11-2; D is undetermined. Germline values: CDR1 SGHAT, CDR2 FQNNGV. The CDR3 length is 13 residues. The V end lost 2 bases, the J end lost 7 bases, and 9 bases lay between the germline ends. CDR3 sequence reads: CASSLTERNEQFF. CDR3 DNA: TGTGCCAGCAGCTTAACCGAGAGGAATGAGCAGTTCTTC.

This clonotype was picked up one time. The chain joins TRBV3-1 to TRBJ2-7; no reliable D call. Germline CDR1 and CDR2: LGHDT and YNNKEL (reference sequence). With 0 bases removed from V and 1 base from J, the gap between germline ends came to 4 bases. The CDR3 runs 13 residues. The CDR3 nucleotides are TGTGCCAGCAGCCAAGACACTTCCTACGAGCAGTACTTC. Translation gives CASSQDTSYEQYF.

This clonotype was seen a handful of times. The chain carries TRBV7-9 and TRBJ2-3; tentative D call: TRBD1 (6 bases). V was clipped by 2 bases and J by 5 bases, with 14 bases between them. CDR3 length: 15 residues. Germline lookup yields CDR1 SEHNR and CDR2 FQNEAQ (reference sequence). CDR3 bases: TGTGCCAGCAGCTTATTATCAGGGGTTGGAGATACGCAGTATTTT. It is translated as CASSLLSGVGDTQYF.

There are a few counts of this clonotype. The rearrangement joins TRBV7-9 to TRBJ1-4; 10 nucleotides align to TRBD1. Unmatched junction bases numbered 2, after V lost 1 base and J lost 6 bases. This CDR3 comprises 15 residues. Germline CDR1 is SEHNR and CDR2 is FQNEAQ (reference sequence). The CDR3 spells CASSLGDRGHEKLFF. CDR3 sequence (DNA): TGTGCCAGCAGCTTAGGGGACAGGGGACATGAAAAACTGTTTTTT. Full variable domain (missing parts from reference TRBV7-9 and TRBJ1-4): DTGVSQNPRHKITKRGQNVTFRCDPISEHNRLYWYRQTLGQGPEFLTYFQNEAQLEKSRLLSDRFSAERPKGSFSTLEIQRTEQGDSAMYLCASSLGDRGHEKLFFGSGTQLSVL.

V is TRBV7-9 and J is TRBJ1-4; possibly TRBD1 for D (6 bases). Trimming left V 5 bases short and J 7 bases short, with 17 bases between. Germline lookup yields CDR1 SEHNR and CDR2 FQNEAQ (reference sequence). The CDR3 extends over 15 amino acids. CDR3 nucleotides: TGTGCCAGCAGCGGCGGGACAACCGTGGGTGAAAAACTGTTTTTT. Translated, it gives CASSGGTTVGEKLFF.

The J gene is TRBJ2-1, the V gene TRBV6-1; 10 nucleotides line up with TRBD1. The CDR3 loop spans 17 amino acids. Germline loops: CDR1 MNHNS, CDR2 SASEGT. V lost 2 bases to trimming and J lost 7 bases; unmatched junction nucleotides: 11. In DNA, the CDR3 is TGTGCCAGCAGTGAAACCGTGATGGGACAGGGGATGAATGAGCAGTTCTTC. This encodes CASSETVMGQGMNEQFF.

The rearrangement joins TRBV20-1 to TRBJ1-1; D possibly corresponds to TRBD1 (6 bases). V was clipped by 6 bases and J by 5 bases, with 13 bases between them. From germline, CDR1 is DFQATT and CDR2 SNEGSKA (reference sequence). This CDR3 comprises 12 residues. The CDR3 nucleotides read TGCAGTGCAGGGGGGTATTGGACTGAAGCTTTCTTT. It is translated as CSAGGYWTEAFF.

This clonotype was seen a few times. The chain joins TRBV2 to TRBJ1-1, with D possibly matching TRBD1 (5 bases). This CDR3 has 13 amino acids. V lost 7 bases, J lost 1 base, and 10 bases lay in between. Germline-derived CDR1 and CDR2 are SNHLY and FYNNEI. The CDR3 nucleotides are TGTGCCAGCATGGGACGCCAGAACACTGAAGCTTTCTTT. This translates into CASMGRQNTEAFF.

The gene calls are TRBV2 and TRBJ2-2; D unclear. Germline V gives CDR1 SNHLY, CDR2 FYNNEI. V lost 6 bases and J lost 2, with 7 bases in between. The CDR3 spans 13 residues. CDR3 sequence: CASRSSNTGELFF. The DNA for the CDR3 is TGTGCCAGCAGATCAAGCAACACCGGGGAGCTGTTTTTT.

The chain carries TRBV12-3 or TRBV12-4 and TRBJ2-2; unclear D gene. The V and J ends lost 6 bases and 3 bases respectively, with 5 bases between them. This CDR3 contains 12 residues. In DNA form, the CDR3 reads TGTGCCAGCAGGATTTACACCGGGGAGCTGTTTTTT. Translated: CASRIYTGELFF.

Ten or more counts support this clonotype. The chain is built from TRBV2 and TRBJ1-2; D gene uncertain. This CDR3 comprises 12 residues. V gave up 2 bases and J gave up 5 bases, with 6 bases separating them. Germline values: CDR1 SNHLY, CDR2 FYNNEI. This CDR3 is CASSELGYGYTF. In DNA form, the CDR3 reads TGTGCCAGCAGTGAATTAGGGTATGGCTACACCTTC.